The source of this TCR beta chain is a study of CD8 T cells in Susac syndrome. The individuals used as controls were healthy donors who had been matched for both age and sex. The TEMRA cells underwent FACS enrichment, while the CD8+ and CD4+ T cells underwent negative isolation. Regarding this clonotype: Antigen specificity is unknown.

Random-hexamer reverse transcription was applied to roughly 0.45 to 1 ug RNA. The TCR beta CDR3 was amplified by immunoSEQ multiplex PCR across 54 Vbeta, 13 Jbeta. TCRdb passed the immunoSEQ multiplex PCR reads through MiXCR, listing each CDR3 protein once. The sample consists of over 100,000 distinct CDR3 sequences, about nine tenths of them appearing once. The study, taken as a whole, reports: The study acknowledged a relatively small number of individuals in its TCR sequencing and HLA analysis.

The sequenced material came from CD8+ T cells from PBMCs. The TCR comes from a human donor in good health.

CDR3 DNA sequence: TGCAGTGCTCCCGGGGCGGAGCTGATCACCGGGGAGCTGTTTTTT. Protein product: CSAPGAELITGELFF. The J gene is TRBJ2-2, the V gene TRBV20-1; D may match TRBD1 or TRBD2 (5 bases each). This CDR3 is built from 15 residues. The ends were cut back, 5 bases at V and 4 bases at J, with 17 bases in the middle. The germline V gene encodes CDR1 DFQATT and CDR2 SNEGSKA (reference sequence).